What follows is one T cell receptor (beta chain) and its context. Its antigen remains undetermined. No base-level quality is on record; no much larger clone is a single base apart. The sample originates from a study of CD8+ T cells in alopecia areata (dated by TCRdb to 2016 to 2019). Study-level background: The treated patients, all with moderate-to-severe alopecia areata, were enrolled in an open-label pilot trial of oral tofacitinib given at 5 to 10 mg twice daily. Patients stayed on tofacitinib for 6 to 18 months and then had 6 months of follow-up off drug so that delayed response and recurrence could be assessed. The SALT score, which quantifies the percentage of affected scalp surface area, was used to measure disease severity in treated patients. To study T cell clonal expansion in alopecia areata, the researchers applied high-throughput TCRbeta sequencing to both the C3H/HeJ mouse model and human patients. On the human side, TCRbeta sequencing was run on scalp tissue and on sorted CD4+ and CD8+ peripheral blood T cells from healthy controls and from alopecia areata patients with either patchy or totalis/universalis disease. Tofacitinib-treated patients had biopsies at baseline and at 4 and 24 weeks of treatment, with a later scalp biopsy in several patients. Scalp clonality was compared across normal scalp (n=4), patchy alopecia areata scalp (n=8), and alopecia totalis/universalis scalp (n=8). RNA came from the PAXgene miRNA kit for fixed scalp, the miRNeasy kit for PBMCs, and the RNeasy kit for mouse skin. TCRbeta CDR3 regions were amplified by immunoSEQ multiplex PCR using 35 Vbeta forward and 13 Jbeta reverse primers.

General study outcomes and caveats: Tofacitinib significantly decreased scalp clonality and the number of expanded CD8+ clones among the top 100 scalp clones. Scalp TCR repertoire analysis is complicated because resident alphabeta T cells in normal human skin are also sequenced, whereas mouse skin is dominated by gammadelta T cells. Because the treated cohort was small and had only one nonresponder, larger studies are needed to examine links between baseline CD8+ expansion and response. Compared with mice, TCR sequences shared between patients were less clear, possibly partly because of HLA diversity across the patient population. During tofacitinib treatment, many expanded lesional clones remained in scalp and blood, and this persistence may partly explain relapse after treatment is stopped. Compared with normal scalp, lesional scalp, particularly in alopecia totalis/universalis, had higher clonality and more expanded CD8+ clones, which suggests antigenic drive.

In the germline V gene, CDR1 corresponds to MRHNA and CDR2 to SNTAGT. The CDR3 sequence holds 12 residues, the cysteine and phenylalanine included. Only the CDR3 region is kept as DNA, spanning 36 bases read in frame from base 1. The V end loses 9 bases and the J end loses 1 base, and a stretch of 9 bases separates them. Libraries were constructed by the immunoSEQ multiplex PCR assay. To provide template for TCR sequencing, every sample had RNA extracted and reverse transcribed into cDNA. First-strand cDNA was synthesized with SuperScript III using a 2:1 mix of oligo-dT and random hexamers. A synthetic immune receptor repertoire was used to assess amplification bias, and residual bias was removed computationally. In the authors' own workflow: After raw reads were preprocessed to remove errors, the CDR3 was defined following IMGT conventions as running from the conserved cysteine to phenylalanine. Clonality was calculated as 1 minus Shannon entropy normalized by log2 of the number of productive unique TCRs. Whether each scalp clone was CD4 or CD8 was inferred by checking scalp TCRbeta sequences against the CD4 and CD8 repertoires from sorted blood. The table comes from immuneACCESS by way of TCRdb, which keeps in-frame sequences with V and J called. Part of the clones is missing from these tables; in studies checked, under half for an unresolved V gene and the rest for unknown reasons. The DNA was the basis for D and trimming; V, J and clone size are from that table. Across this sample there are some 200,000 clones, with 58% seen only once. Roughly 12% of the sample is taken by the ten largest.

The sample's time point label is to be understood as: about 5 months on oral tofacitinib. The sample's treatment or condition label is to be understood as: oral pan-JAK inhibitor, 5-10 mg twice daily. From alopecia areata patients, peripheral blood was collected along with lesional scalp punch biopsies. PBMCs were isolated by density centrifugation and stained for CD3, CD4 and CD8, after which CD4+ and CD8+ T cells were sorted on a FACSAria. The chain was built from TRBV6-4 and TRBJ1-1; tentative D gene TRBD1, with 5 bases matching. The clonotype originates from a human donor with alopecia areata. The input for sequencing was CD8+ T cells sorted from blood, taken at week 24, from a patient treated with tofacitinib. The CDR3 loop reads CASRDGNTEAFF. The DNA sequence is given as TGTGCCAGTAGGGACGGGAACACTGAAGCTTTCTTT.